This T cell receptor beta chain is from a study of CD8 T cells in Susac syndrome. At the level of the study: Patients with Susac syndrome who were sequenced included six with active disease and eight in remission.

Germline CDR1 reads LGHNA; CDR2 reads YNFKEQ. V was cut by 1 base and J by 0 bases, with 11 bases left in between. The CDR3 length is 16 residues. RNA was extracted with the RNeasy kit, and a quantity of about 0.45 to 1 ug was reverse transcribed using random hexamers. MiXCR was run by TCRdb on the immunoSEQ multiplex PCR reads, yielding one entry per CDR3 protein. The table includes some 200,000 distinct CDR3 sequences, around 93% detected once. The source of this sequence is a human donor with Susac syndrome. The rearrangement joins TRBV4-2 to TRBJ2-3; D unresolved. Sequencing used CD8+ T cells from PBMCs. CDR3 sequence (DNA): TGTGCCAGCAGCCAAGGACCGCTGGAGAGCACAGATACGCAGTATTTT. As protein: CASSQGPLESTDTQYF.